This TCR beta chain was documented in a study of tumour-infiltrating T cells in Burkitt lymphoma. Study details: Overall and progression-free survival were predicted by productive clonality.

Clones were sequenced by immunoSEQ multiplex PCR, and TCRdb holds only the in-frame ones, with some missing. The sample includes about 5,100 clones, roughly a quarter seen only once; the top ten take 26%. This CDR3 comprises 13 residues. From germline, CDR1 is MNHEY and CDR2 SMNVEV (reference sequence). This clone was seen a handful of times. At one boundary the junction diverges from the germline segment, which might be a read error. Sequencing was carried out using tumor tissue. This chain connects TRBV27 to TRBJ2-1; no firm D call. The TCR was taken from a human donor with diffuse large B-cell lymphoma. As DNA, the CDR3 is TGTGCTAGCAGCCTAATGACCTACAATGAGCAGTTCTTC. This codes for CASSLMTYNEQFF.